These 16 T cell receptor beta chains were sequenced from one sample in a study of cytomegalovirus exposure and HLA in healthy donors. Assay: immunoSEQ multiplex PCR; the TCRdb copy retains only in-frame clones and omits some. The sample comprises some 250,000 clones, less than 95% of which are singletons, and around 3.3% rests with the top ten. The specimen sequenced was PBMCs. Receptor source: a woman in her 30s in good health and CMV-seronegative.

A note on this clone: Germline and junction disagree at one end, which may indicate a read error. The chain links TRBV7-3 to TRBJ2-1; TRBD2 matches 9 bases. The CDR3 length is 15 residues. Looked up from germline, CDR1 is SGHTA and CDR2 is FQGTGA. This chain's CDR3 is CASTLGLANNNEQFF. Written as DNA, the CDR3 is TGTGCCAGCACCTTAGGACTAGCGAACAACAATGAGCAGTTCTTC.

The chain joins TRBV29-1 to TRBJ2-3, with TRBD1 identical over 9 bases. Trimming removed 4 bases from V and 5 bases from J; junction bases left unmatched: 7. CDR3 length: 14 amino acids. Germline CDR1 SQVTM, CDR2 ANQGSEA. CDR3 in DNA: TGCAGCGTTGGGGGACAGGGCTACCTAGATACGCAGTATTTT. Amino acid sequence: CSVGGQGYLDTQYF.

This clone appeared once. The V gene is TRBV10-3, the J gene TRBJ1-1; no definite D call. The V end was cut by 3 bases, the J end by 0 bases, with 5 bases between. From germline, CDR1 is ENHRY and CDR2 SYGVKD. This CDR3 region has 13 residues. CDR3 protein: CAISDGLNTEAFF. The CDR3 bases are TGTGCCATCAGTGACGGACTGAACACTGAAGCTTTCTTT.

The chain joins TRBV4-1 to TRBJ2-3; perhaps D is TRBD1 or TRBD2 (5 bases each). The V end was cut by 0 bases, the J end by 5 bases, with 12 bases between. The CDR3 spans 15 residues. CDR1 and CDR2 (germline): MGHRA, YSYEKL. The CDR3, as DNA: TGCGCCAGCAGCCAAGAAGAGAGGGGCGGAGATACGCAGTATTTT. Encoded protein: CASSQEERGGDTQYF.

V gene TRBV29-1 combines with J gene TRBJ2-2; a weak D match, TRBD1 (6 bases). There are 16 residues in the CDR3. V was trimmed by 7 bases and J by 5 bases, leaving 23 bases between them. CDR1 and CDR2 from the germline V gene are SQVTM and ANQGSEA. The DNA for the CDR3 is TGCAGCGGGTTAATGACAGGCATAAGGGATACCGGGGAGCTGTTTTTT. This encodes CSGLMTGIRDTGELFF.

CDR3 protein: CASSQAIGNWAYEQYF. The CDR3 coding sequence is TGCGCCAGCAGCCAAGCCATCGGGAATTGGGCCTACGAGCAGTACTTC. The chain is built from TRBV4-1 and TRBJ2-7; TRBD2 is a possible D gene (5 bases). With 1 base removed from V and 2 bases from J, the gap between germline ends came to 15 bases. Germline CDR1 reads MGHRA; CDR2 reads YSYEKL. The CDR3 totals 16 residues.

The V gene is TRBV19, the J gene TRBJ2-5; D may be TRBD2 (6 bases). V was clipped by 9 bases and J by 1 base, with 12 bases between them. The CDR3 covers 13 residues. CDR1 and CDR2 from the germline V gene are LNHDA and SQIVND (reference sequence). This CDR3 reads CASAGRIQETQYF. CDR3 nucleotide sequence: TGTGCCAGCGCGGGACGGATCCAAGAGACCCAGTACTTC.

The chain has TRBV4-3 and TRBJ2-7; no definite D call. Germline loops: CDR1 LGHNA, CDR2 YSLEER. V was cut by 0 bases and J by 2 bases, with 5 bases left in between. CDR3 length: 13 amino acids. The CDR3 DNA sequence: TGCGCCAGCAGCCAAGAGCTCGCCTACGAGCAGTACTTC. It translates to CASSQELAYEQYF.

This clone appeared a single time. This chain joins TRBV5-4 and TRBJ2-1; 9 bases agree with TRBD2. Trimming took 4 bases from V and 2 from J; bases not matched to a gene: 7. The CDR3 length is 16 residues. Germline V gene sequence: CDR1 SGHNT, CDR2 YYREEE (reference sequence). Here the CDR3 reads CASSAGLADTYNEQFF. In nucleotides, the CDR3 is TGTGCCAGCAGCGCGGGACTAGCCGACACCTACAATGAGCAGTTCTTC.

The chain carries TRBV7-9 and TRBJ1-4; D gene ambiguous. Per germline, CDR1 SEHNR and CDR2 FQNEAQ (reference sequence). CDR3 length equals 17 residues. Trimming took off 5 bases at V and 0 bases at J, with 16 bases between the two ends. CDR3 protein: CASSLGSSRPTNEKLFF. The CDR3 nucleotides are TGTGCCAGCAGCCTAGGGAGTAGTAGGCCAACTAATGAAAAACTGTTTTTT.

Of note for this clone: The same CDR3 can be traced to other DNA sequences in this sample. V usage is TRBV6-4 and J usage is TRBJ2-6; D gene ambiguous. V lost 0 bases and J 0 bases, leaving 3 bases between the germline ends. The germline V gene encodes CDR1 MRHNA and CDR2 SNTAGT. This CDR3 is built from 15 residues. The CDR3 sequence: CASSDSFSGANVLTF. The CDR3 bases are TGTGCCAGCAGTGACTCGTTCTCTGGGGCCAACGTCCTGACTTTC.

The chain uses TRBV6-1 and TRBJ1-4; 8 positions match TRBD1. Germline CDR1 reads MNHNS; CDR2 reads SASEGT. The CDR3 loop spans 15 amino acids. Trimming removed 0 bases from V and 7 bases from J; junction bases left unmatched: 4. The CDR3 sequence: CASSEARRGREKLFF. CDR3 DNA: TGTGCCAGCAGTGAAGCGCGCAGGGGGCGTGAAAAACTGTTTTTT.

CDR3 bases: TGCGCCAGCAGCCACCAGCGGGTGTATTTT. The encoded protein is CASSHQRVYF. The chain employs TRBV4-1 and TRBJ2-3, with D possibly TRBD2 on 6 matching bases. The germline CDR1 and CDR2 sequences are MGHRA and YSYEKL. This CDR3 is built from 10 residues. Deletions cut 3 bases from V and 14 bases from J, with 9 bases between.

The sample holds one count of this clone. The chain joins TRBV7-6 to TRBJ2-3; 9 bases match TRBD2. The V segment lost 5 bases and the J segment 2 bases; nucleotides outside the gene matches: 5. CDR1 SGHVS and CDR2 FNYEAQ come from the germline V gene. The CDR3 totals 15 residues. CDR3 sequence (DNA): TGTGCCAGCAGCCGGCTAGCGGGATTCACAGATACGCAGTATTTT. Residues: CASSRLAGFTDTQYF.

This clone was recorded a few times. V and J are TRBV18 and TRBJ2-7; 9 nucleotides align to TRBD1. Germline loops: CDR1 KGHSH, CDR2 LQKENI. V shed 4 bases and J 0 bases; nucleotides not matched to a gene: 7. This CDR3 comprises 16 residues. The CDR3 region is CASSLPGQGFSYEQYF. CDR3 coding DNA: TGTGCCAGCTCACTCCCGGGACAGGGATTCTCCTACGAGCAGTACTTC. The complete variable domain, with remaining parts taken from reference TRBV18 and TRBJ2-7, reads NAGVMQNPRHLVRRRGQEARLRCSPMKGHSHVYWYRQLPEEGLKFMVYLQKENIIDESGMPKERFSAEFPKEGPSILRIQQVVRGDSAAYFCASSLPGQGFSYEQYFGPGTRLTVT.

In its sample, this clone was seen a few times. V and J are TRBV29-1 and TRBJ2-3; 10 nucleotides line up with TRBD2. Germline assignment: CDR1 SQVTM and CDR2 ANQGSEA. This CDR3 spans 14 amino acids. Trimming removed 7 bases from V and 4 bases from J; junction bases left unmatched: 8. DNA of the CDR3: TGCAGCGCTGATAGCGGGAGGCGCTCAGATACGCAGTATTTT. Amino acids: CSADSGRRSDTQYF.